These T cell receptor beta chains were read from a single sample in a study of blood T cell repertoires in COVID-19. Data came from immunoSEQ multiplex PCR; TCRdb stores just in-frame clones and leaves some out. This sample has 220,000 or so clones, with 84% found just once. Sequenced material: peripheral blood. The receptors come from a man aged 25 to 45 with active or convalescent COVID-19. CDR3s include the opening cysteine and the closing phenylalanine or tryptophan. A D gene is named only where the DNA matches it firmly. Clone size is given for some rows only: seen once, a few or many times, or a class if the clone is expanded.

D gene	clone size	V gene	CDR3 length	J gene	CDR3 protein	CDR3 DNA
.	.	TRBV5-6	14	TRBJ1-5	CASSGGQLNQPQHF	TGTGCCAGCAGCGGCGGACAGCTCAATCAGCCCCAGCATTTT
.	.	TRBV10-3	13	TRBJ1-1	CATLWGLGTEAFF	TGTGCCACCCTCTGGGGGCTGGGCACTGAAGCTTTCTTT
.	once	TRBV21-1	14	TRBJ2-7	CASTPPRRRLKQYF	TGTGCCAGCACCCCTCCTAGAAGGCGCTTGAAGCAGTACTTC
TRBD1	few	TRBV11-2	19	TRBJ1-6	CASSSPRTGQNYYNSPLHF	TGTGCCAGCAGCTCACCCCGGACGGGACAGAATTACTATAATTCACCCCTCCACTTT
.	.	TRBV3-1/TRBV3-2	15	TRBJ1-2	CASSQDSGQEGGYTF	TGTGCCAGCAGCCAAGATAGCGGGCAGGAGGGTGGCTACACCTTC
TRBD2	.	TRBV6-6	21	TRBJ2-2	CARSPGGQGASGRGSAGELFF	TGTGCCAGGAGCCCGGGGGGGCAGGGAGCAAGCGGGAGAGGTTCGGCCGGGGAGCTGTTTTTT
TRBD1	.	TRBV6-2/TRBV6-3	16	TRBJ2-6	CASSYSDRAGANVLTF	TGTGCCAGCAGTTACTCCGACAGGGCTGGGGCCAACGTCCTGACTTTC
.	.	TRBV4-2	18	TRBJ1-2	CASSQGGVRVSPHYGYTF	TGTGCCAGCAGCCAAGGAGGTGTGAGAGTCAGTCCCCACTATGGCTACACCTTC
.	.	TRBV12-5	12	TRBJ2-1	CASGLRANEQFF	TGTGCTAGTGGTTTGAGAGCTAATGAGCAGTTCTTC
.	.	TRBV14	15	TRBJ2-7	CASSQGRGGSYEQYF	TGTGCCAGCAGCCAAGGCCGAGGGGGATCCTACGAGCAGTACTTC
.	once	TRBV20-1	12	TRBJ2-1	CSASSGPYEQFF	TGCAGTGCTAGTTCCGGTCCCTATGAGCAGTTCTTC
.	.	TRBV11-2	14	TRBJ1-3	CASSQSRSGNTIYF	TGTGCCAGCAGCCAATCGCGATCTGGAAACACCATATATTTT
.	.	TRBV18	16	TRBJ1-4	CASSPPQQATNEKLFF	TGTGCCAGCTCACCACCGCAACAGGCAACTAATGAAAAACTGTTTTTT
.	.	TRBV9	13	TRBJ1-1	CASSVRTSEGAFF	TGTGCCAGCAGCGTGAGGACCTCCGAGGGAGCTTTCTTT
TRBD2	.	TRBV11-2	16	TRBJ2-7	CASSSSSGSFTYEQYF	TGTGCCAGCAGCAGTTCTAGCGGGAGCTTCACCTACGAGCAGTACTTC
TRBD1	.	TRBV4-2	14	TRBJ1-1	CASRQTTGYTEAFF	TGTGCCAGCAGACAAACGACAGGGTACACTGAAGCTTTCTTT
.	.	TRBV19	13	TRBJ1-2	CASSTGSNYGYTF	TGTGCCAGTAGTACAGGATCTAACTATGGCTACACCTTC
TRBD1	.	TRBV5-1	14	TRBJ1-2	CASSFPGTGGGYTF	TGCGCCAGCAGCTTTCCCGGGACAGGAGGAGGCTACACCTTC
TRBD1	.	TRBV5-1	13	TRBJ2-3	CASRDREKDTQYF	TGCGCCAGCAGGGACAGGGAGAAAGATACGCAGTATTTT
TRBD1	.	TRBV27	14	TRBJ1-5	CASSPDRAYQPQHF	TGTGCCAGCAGTCCGGACAGGGCGTATCAGCCCCAGCATTTT
.	.	TRBV9	15	TRBJ1-2	CASSTGGDLGYGYTF	TGTGCCAGCAGCACTGGCGGGGACCTAGGCTATGGCTACACCTTC
TRBD1	.	TRBV6-2/TRBV6-3	15	TRBJ1-1	CASSKDRDSFTEAFF	TGTGCCAGCAGTAAAGACAGGGACAGTTTCACTGAAGCTTTCTTT
TRBD1	.	TRBV5-1	13	TRBJ1-1	CASSWRTGGEAFF	TGCGCCAGCAGCTGGAGGACAGGGGGCGAGGCTTTCTTT
.	.	TRBV12-3/TRBV12-4	13	TRBJ2-5	CASSFPRKETQYF	TGTGCCAGCAGTTTCCCCAGAAAAGAGACCCAGTACTTC
TRBD2	.	TRBV7-6	15	TRBJ2-5	CASSLTSGALETQYF	TGTGCCAGCAGCCTGACTAGCGGGGCTTTGGAGACCCAGTACTTC
.	.	TRBV5-6	16	TRBJ1-6	CASSLTGRSYNSPLHF	TGTGCCAGCAGCTTGACAGGGCGGTCCTATAATTCACCCCTCCACTTT
TRBD1	few	TRBV18	17	TRBJ1-6	CASSPLSLTGTNSPLHF	TGTGCCAGCTCACCTCTCTCCTTGACAGGGACAAATTCACCCCTCCACTTT
TRBD2	.	TRBV5-4	14	TRBJ2-7	CASSSSGGNYEQYF	TGTGCCAGCAGCTCCAGCGGGGGAAATTACGAGCAGTACTTC